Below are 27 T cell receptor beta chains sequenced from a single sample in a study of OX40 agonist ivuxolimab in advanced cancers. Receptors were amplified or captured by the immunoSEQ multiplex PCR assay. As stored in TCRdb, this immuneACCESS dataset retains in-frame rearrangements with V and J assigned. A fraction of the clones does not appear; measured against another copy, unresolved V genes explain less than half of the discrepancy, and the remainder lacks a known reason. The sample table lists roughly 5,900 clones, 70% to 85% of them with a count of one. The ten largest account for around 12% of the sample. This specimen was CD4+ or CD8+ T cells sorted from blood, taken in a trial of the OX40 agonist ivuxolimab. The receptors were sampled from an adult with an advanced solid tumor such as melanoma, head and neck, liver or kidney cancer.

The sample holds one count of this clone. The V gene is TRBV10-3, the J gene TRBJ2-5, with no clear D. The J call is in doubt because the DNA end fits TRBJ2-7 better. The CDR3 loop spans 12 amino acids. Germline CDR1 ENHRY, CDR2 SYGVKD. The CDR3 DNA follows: TGTGCCATCAGTGAGTCGCATTACGAGCAGTACTTC. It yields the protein CAISESHYEQYF.

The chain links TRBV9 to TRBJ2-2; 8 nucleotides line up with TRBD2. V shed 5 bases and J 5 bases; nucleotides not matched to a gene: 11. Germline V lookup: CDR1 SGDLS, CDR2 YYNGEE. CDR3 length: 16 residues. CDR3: CASRQSSGSGTGELFF. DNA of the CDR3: TGTGCCAGCAGGCAATCGAGCGGGAGCGGAACCGGGGAGCTGTTTTTT.

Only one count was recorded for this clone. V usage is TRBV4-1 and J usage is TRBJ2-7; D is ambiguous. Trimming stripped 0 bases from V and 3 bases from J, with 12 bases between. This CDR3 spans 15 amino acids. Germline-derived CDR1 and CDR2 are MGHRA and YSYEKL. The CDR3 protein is CASSQDLMGNYEQYF. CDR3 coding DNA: TGCGCCAGCAGCCAAGATCTAATGGGGAACTACGAGCAGTACTTC.

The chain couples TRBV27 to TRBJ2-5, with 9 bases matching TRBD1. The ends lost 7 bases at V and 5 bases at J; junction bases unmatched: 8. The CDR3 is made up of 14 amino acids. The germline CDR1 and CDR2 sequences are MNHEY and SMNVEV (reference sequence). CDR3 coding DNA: TGTGCCAGCACCTCCGGGACAGGGTTGGAGACCCAGTACTTC. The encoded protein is CASTSGTGLETQYF.

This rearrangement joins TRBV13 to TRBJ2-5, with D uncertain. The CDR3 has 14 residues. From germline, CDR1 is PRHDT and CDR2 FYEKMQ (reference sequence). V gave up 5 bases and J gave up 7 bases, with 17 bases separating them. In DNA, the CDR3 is TGTGCCAGCAGCAAAGACCACCAGATAGGGACCCAGTACTTC. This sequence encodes CASSKDHQIGTQYF.

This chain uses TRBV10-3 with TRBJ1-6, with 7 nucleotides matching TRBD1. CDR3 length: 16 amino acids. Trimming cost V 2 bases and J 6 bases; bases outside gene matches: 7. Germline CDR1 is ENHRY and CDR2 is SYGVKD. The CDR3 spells CAISEPRQGSNSPLHF. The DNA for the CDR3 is TGTGCCATCAGTGAGCCTCGACAGGGCTCTAATTCACCCCTCCACTTT.

This chain's CDR3 is CASSLDGGEQYF. The CDR3 coding sequence is TGCGCCAGCAGCTTGGACGGGGGGGAGCAGTACTTC. The chain employs TRBV5-1 and TRBJ2-7; 7 bases align to TRBD2. V dropped 0 bases and J dropped 7; count of bases not matched to a gene: 1. The CDR3 runs 12 residues. Germline V gives CDR1 SGHRS, CDR2 YFSETQ.

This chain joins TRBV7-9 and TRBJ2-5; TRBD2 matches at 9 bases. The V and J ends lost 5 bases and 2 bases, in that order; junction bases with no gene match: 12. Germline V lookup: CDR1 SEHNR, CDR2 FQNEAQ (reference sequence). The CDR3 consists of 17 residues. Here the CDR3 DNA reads TGTGCCAGCAGCAACTGGGGCGGCGGGAGGGGACAAGAGACCCAGTACTTC. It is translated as CASSNWGGGRGQETQYF. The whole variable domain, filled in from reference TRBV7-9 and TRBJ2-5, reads DTGVSQNPRHKITKRGQNVTFRCDPISEHNRLYWYRQTLGQGPEFLTYFQNEAQLEKSRLLSDRFSAERPKGSFSTLEIQRTEQGDSAMYLCASSNWGGGRGQETQYFGPGTRLLVL.

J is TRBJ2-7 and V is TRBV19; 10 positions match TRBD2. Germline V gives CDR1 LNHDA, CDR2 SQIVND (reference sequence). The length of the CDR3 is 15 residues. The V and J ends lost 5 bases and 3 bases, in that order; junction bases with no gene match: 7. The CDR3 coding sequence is TGTGCCAGTAGTGTAGGGACTAGCGTTGGCTACGAGCAGTACTTC. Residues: CASSVGTSVGYEQYF.

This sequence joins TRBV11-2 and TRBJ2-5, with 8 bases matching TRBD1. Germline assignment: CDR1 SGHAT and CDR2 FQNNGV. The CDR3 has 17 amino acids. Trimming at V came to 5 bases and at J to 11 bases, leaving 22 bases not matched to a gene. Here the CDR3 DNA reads TGTGCCAGCAGCCCACGACCCAGGCAGGGGGCCGTCAAGAGACAGTACTTC. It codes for CASSPRPRQGAVKRQYF.

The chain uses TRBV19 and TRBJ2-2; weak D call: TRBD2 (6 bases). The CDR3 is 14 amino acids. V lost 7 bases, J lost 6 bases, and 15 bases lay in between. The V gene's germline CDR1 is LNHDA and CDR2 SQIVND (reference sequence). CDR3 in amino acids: CASKTGVPPGELFF. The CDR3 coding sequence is TGTGCCAGTAAAACGGGAGTTCCCCCCGGGGAGCTGTTTTTT.

CDR3 region: CASSSVNREVTEAFF. DNA for the CDR3: TGTGCCAGCAGCTCAGTGAACAGGGAGGTCACTGAAGCTTTCTTT. V usage is TRBV5-6 and J usage is TRBJ1-1, with D possibly TRBD1 on 6 matching bases. Per the germline V gene, CDR1 is SGHDT and CDR2 is YYEEEE. This CDR3 region has 15 residues. The V gene lost 3 bases and the J gene lost 4 bases, with 16 bases spanning the gap.

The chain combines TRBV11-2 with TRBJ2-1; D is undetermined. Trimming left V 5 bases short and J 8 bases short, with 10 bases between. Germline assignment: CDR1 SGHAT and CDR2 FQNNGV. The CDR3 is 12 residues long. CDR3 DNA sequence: TGTGCCAGCAGCCCACCTGGGGATGAGCAGTTCTTC. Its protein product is CASSPPGDEQFF.

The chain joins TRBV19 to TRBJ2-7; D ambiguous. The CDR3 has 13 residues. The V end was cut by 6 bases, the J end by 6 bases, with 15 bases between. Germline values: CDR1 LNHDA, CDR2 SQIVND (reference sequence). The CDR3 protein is CASSPTLVTEQYF. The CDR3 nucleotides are TGTGCCAGTAGCCCTACTCTAGTAACCGAGCAGTACTTC. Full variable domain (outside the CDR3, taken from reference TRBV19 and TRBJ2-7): DGGITQSPKYLFRKEGQNVTLSCEQNLNHDAMYWYRQDPGQGLRLIYYSQIVNDFQKGDIAEGYSVSREKKESFPLTVTSAQKNPTAFYLCASSPTLVTEQYFGPGTRLTVT.

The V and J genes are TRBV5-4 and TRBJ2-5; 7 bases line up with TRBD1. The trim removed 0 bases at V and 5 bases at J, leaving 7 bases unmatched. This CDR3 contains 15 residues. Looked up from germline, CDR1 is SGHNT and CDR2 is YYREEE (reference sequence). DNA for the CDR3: TGTGCCAGCAGCTTGGGGCAGACAGGGTTGGAGACCCAGTACTTC. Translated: CASSLGQTGLETQYF.

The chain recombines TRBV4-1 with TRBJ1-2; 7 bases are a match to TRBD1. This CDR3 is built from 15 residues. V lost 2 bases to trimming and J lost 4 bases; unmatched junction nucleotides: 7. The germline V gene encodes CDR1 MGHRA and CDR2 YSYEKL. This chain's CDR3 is CASSQPQEGAYGYTF. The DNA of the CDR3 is TGCGCCAGCAGCCAACCCCAGGAGGGGGCCTATGGCTACACCTTC.

The CDR3 sequence is CASSEVGDTPSYEQYF. For the CDR3, the DNA is TGTGCCAGCAGTGAAGTTGGGGACACCCCGTCCTACGAGCAGTACTTC. The J gene is TRBJ2-7, the V gene TRBV6-1; maybe TRBD1 (6 bases). V lost 1 base to trimming and J lost 1 base, with 14 bases between them. This CDR3 is built from 16 residues. From germline, CDR1 is MNHNS and CDR2 SASEGT.

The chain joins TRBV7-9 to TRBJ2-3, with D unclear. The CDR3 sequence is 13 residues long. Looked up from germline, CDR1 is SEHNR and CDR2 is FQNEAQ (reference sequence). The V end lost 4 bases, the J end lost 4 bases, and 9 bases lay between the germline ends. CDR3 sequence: CASSYALSDTQYF. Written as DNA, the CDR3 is TGTGCCAGCAGCTATGCCCTCTCAGATACGCAGTATTTT.

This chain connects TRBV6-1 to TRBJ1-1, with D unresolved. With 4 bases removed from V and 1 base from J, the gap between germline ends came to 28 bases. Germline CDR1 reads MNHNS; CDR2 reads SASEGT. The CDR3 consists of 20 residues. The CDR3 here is CASSVIAGGAGDVSNTEAFF. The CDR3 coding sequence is TGTGCCAGCAGTGTAATAGCAGGTGGTGCAGGTGATGTATCGAACACTGAAGCTTTCTTT.

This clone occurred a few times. The CDR3 protein is CASSQETSGRETQYF. The CDR3 DNA follows: TGCGCCAGCAGCCAAGAGACTAGCGGGAGAGAGACCCAGTACTTC. The chain links TRBV4-1 to TRBJ2-5, with 12 bases identical to TRBD2. Losses at the gene ends were 0 bases for V and 4 bases for J; bases not matched to a gene: 0. In germline, CDR1 is MGHRA, CDR2 YSYEKL. This CDR3 contains 15 residues.

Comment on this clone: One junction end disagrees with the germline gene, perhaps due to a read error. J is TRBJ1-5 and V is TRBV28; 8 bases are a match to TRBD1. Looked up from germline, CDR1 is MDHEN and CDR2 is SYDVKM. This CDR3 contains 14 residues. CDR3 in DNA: TGTACCAGCAGTTTAACAGGGGGATTTCAGCCCCAGCATTTT. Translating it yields CTSSLTGGFQPQHF.

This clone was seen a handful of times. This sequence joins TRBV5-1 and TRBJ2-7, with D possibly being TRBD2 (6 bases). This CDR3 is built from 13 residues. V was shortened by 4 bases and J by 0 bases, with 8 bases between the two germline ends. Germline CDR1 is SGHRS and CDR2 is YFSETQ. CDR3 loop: CASSDGSSYEQYF. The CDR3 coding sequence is TGCGCCAGCAGCGACGGGAGCTCCTACGAGCAGTACTTC.

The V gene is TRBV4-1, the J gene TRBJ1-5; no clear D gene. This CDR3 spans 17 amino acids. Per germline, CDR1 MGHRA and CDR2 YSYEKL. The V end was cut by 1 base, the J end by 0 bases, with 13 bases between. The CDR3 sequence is CASSQGAQTYSNQPQHF. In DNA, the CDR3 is TGCGCCAGCAGCCAAGGAGCACAGACTTATAGCAATCAGCCCCAGCATTTT.

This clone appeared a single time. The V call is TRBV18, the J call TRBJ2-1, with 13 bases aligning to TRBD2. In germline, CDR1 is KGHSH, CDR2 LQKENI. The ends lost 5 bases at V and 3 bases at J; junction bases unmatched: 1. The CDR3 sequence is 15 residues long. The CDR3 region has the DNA TGTGCCAGCTCAGGACTAGCGGGAGACTACAATGAGCAGTTCTTC. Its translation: CASSGLAGDYNEQFF. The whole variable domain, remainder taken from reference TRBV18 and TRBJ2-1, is NAGVMQNPRHLVRRRGQEARLRCSPMKGHSHVYWYRQLPEEGLKFMVYLQKENIIDESGMPKERFSAEFPKEGPSILRIQQVVRGDSAAYFCASSGLAGDYNEQFFGPGTRLTVL.

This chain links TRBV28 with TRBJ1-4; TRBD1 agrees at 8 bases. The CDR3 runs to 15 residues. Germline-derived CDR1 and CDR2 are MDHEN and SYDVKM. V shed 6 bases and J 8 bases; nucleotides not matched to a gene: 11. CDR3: CASRPTGAGREKLFF. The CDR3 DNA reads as TGTGCCAGCAGGCCGACAGGGGCAGGAAGGGAAAAACTGTTTTTT. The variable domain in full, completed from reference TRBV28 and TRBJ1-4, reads DVKVTQSSRYLVKRTGEKVFLECVQDMDHENMFWYRQDPGLGLRLIYFSYDVKMKEKGDIPEGYSVSREKKERFSLILESASTNQTSMYLCASRPTGAGREKLFFGSGTQLSVL.

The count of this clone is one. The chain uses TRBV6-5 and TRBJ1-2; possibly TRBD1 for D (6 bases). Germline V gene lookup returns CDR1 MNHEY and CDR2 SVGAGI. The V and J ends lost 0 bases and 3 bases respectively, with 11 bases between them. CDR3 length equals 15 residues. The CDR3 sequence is CASSYSGGEDYGYTF. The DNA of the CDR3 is TGTGCCAGCAGTTACTCAGGGGGGGAGGACTATGGCTACACCTTC.

The CDR3 coding sequence is TGTGCCAGCAGCTTAGGTCTCGGGGGCGAGCAGTACTTC. Translated: CASSLGLGGEQYF. The chain combines TRBV11-2 with TRBJ2-7, with D perhaps TRBD2 (6 bases). CDR3 length: 13 residues. CDR1 and CDR2 from the germline V gene are SGHAT and FQNNGV. V was pared by 1 base and J by 6 bases, with 10 bases between.